This is a list of T cell receptor beta chains from one sample in a study of regulatory T cells in long-lasting Graves disease. TCRdb recomputed calls from the multiplex PCR reads with MiXCR, one row per CDR3 protein. The repertoire holds about 460,000 distinct CDR3 sequences, under 25% seen once, with about 12% in the top ten. The sample in question was peripheral blood mononuclear cells (PBMCs), obtained when the disease was refractory, from a patient treated with antithyroid drugs. These receptors all come from a female donor with Graves disease. CDR3s include the opening cysteine and the closing phenylalanine or tryptophan. A D gene is named only where the DNA matches it firmly. Size is stated for part of the rows, as once, few or many counts, or as a class when the clone is expanded.

D	size	V	J	CDR3	DNA
-	once	TRBV5-1	TRBJ1-1	CASSSGTVNTKAFF	TGCGCCAGCAGCTCCGGAACCGTGAACACTAAAGCTTTCTTT
-	-	TRBV19	TRBJ1-1	CASSIYSGNTEAFF	TGTGCCAGTAGTATCTACAGCGGGAACACTGAAGCTTTCTTT
TRBD1	once	TRBV7-9	TRBJ1-6	CASSRDRGPMTNSPLHF	TGTGCCAGCAGCCGAGACAGGGGTCCTATGACTAATTCACCCCTCCACTTT
-	few	TRBV19	TRBJ2-5	CASNSGSSETQYF	TGTGCCAGTAATTCCGGGTCCTCAGAGACCCAGTACTTC
-	many	TRBV20-1	TRBJ2-7	CSARELSEQYF	TGCAGTGCTAGAGAGCTAAGCGAGCAGTACTTC
TRBD1	many	TRBV6-1	TRBJ1-4	CASRAGTDNEKLFF	TGTGCCAGCAGAGCCGGGACAGATAATGAAAAACTGTTTTTT
-	many	TRBV28	TRBJ1-2	CASRQGTDYGYTF	TGTGCCAGCAGGCAGGGGACTGACTATGGCTACACCTTC
-	-	TRBV7-8	TRBJ2-7	CASSPADGYEQYF	TGTGCCAGCAGCCCCGCCGACGGGTACGAGCAGTACTTC
-	few	TRBV30	TRBJ1-2	CAWINQKNYGYTF	TGTGCCTGGATTAACCAAAAGAACTATGGCTACACCTTC
TRBD1	many	TRBV28	TRBJ1-6	CASSFLRGQGEKSPLHF	TGTGCCAGCAGTTTTCTCAGGGGACAGGGCGAAAAATCACCCCTCCACTTT
TRBD1	-	TRBV7-2	TRBJ1-6	CASSVPGQGGSPLHF	TGTGCCAGCAGCGTACCGGGACAGGGAGGGTCACCCCTCCACTTT
-	many	TRBV6-1	TRBJ1-1	CASSAVGTNTEAFF	TGTGCCAGCAGTGCAGTTGGGACCAACACTGAAGCTTTCTTT
-	-	TRBV9	TRBJ2-7	CASSVAGTPYEQYF	TGTGCCAGCAGCGTAGCCGGGACTCCCTACGAGCAGTACTTC
-	few	TRBV6-1	TRBJ2-1	CASSGQVSYNEQFF	TGTGCCAGCAGTGGACAGGTATCCTACAATGAGCAGTTCTTC
-	few	TRBV28	TRBJ1-5	CASRPFTSGGRPQHF	TGTGCCAGCAGACCCTTTACGAGCGGGGGGAGGCCCCAGCATTTT
-	many	TRBV29-1	TRBJ1-2	CSVSENRQGDGYTF	TGCAGCGTTTCAGAAAATCGGCAGGGCGATGGCTACACCTTC
TRBD2	-	TRBV28	TRBJ2-5	CASSLKTSGKKGTQYF	TGTGCCAGCAGTTTAAAGACTAGCGGGAAGAAGGGGACCCAGTACTTC
-	many	TRBV28	TRBJ1-2	CASSFDDRVNYGYTF	TGTGCCAGCAGTTTCGATGACAGAGTCAACTATGGCTACACCTTC
-	once	TRBV4-3	TRBJ2-5	CASSQGAGTSETQYF	TGCGCCAGCAGCCAAGGTGCAGGGACCTCAGAGACCCAGTACTTC
-	many	TRBV6-5	TRBJ1-4	CASSWEGPREKLFF	TGTGCCAGCAGTTGGGAAGGGCCTAGGGAAAAACTGTTTTTT